This section outlines one TCR beta chain sequence together with its context. No cognate antigen has been identified for it. Base-call qualities are not available, and no considerably larger clone is one nucleotide away. The data are from a study of cytomegalovirus exposure and HLA in healthy donors (dated by TCRdb to 2015 to 2018). The study in broad terms: An earlier analysis of roughly 570 of the donors reported 276 Gb of sequence data and around 120 million unique TCR beta sequences obtained from roughly 180 million T cells. An early release that covered around 590 HLA-typed donors contained about 300 gigabases of sequencing data and some 87 million unique TCR sequences. Of the roughly 410 genotyped donors, 70% to 90% were placed in the genetic ancestry cluster associated with self-reported Caucasian donors. The study aimed to test whether cataloging public T cell receptors could reveal signatures of past pathogen exposure. The study profiled the T cell repertoires of 666 subjects by immunosequencing and related them to cytomegalovirus serostatus. Along with the roughly 670-subject first cohort, a separate validation cohort of over 90 different subjects was used. High-throughput TCR immunosequencing, statistical association of individual TCRs with disease status, and machine learning were combined to predict cytomegalovirus infection status. To study patterns of TCR occurrence, a later analysis re-analyzed previously published TCR beta repertoires from 550 to 800 donors and added high-resolution HLA genotyping. Rather than using new phenotypic data, the later analysis identified candidate immune exposures from TCR beta sequences and from how often those sequences occurred across donors. In an earlier analysis of several hundred of the donors, high-throughput TCR beta sequencing was used to judge whether each TCR beta V gene segment behaved as functional or pseudogenic. Donor age, sex, ethnicity and CMV serostatus were compiled together with the repertoire data. A later genetic analysis used genome-wide SNP genotypes for about 60% of the roughly 700 donors, treating that subset as a discovery cohort. All discovery cohort repertoires had been generated using a single sequencing platform. HLA typing covered class I and class II loci at four-digit resolution. Typing coverage differed by locus: A, B, C, DRB1 and DQB1 were typed in roughly 629-630 donors, DQA1 in roughly 500, DPA1 in 600 to 610, and DPB1 in 400 to 480. Roughly five DR-DQ haplotypes were handled as single units for association and clustering because linkage in the cohort was strong. On average, roughly 250,000 unique TCR beta nucleotide sequences were sequenced per donor among a few hundred genotyped donors of the cohort, with around 19% of those sequences being non-productive.

Summary of the overall study and its limitations: In a later analysis, the rate of TCR association differed among HLA loci, with DRB1 alleles having the most associated TCRs and HLA-C alleles having the fewest. In a later analysis, most CMV-associated TCR beta chains were found to appear HLA-restricted, with HLA associations seemingly driven largely by CMV exposure. The earlier analysis of 587 of the donors excluded seventeen rarely observed V segments, including chromosome 9 orphons, because counts were too low. An association between a missense DCLRE1C variant and V-gene and J-gene trimming of TCR beta chains was found in a later genetic analysis and replicated in an independent cohort. When HLA alleles, especially DR and DQ, strongly co-occurred, attributing TCR associations to individual alleles was difficult. In an earlier analysis of fewer than 700 of the donors, most TCR beta V segments appeared in productive rearrangements about 87% or about 30% of the time, broadly matching IMGT annotations. In a later analysis, several top co-occurrence clusters were reported to appear linked to parvovirus B19, influenza, CMV and Epstein-Barr virus. The study listed approximately 160 TCR beta chains as associated with cytomegalovirus. A further reported finding was that TCR beta sequences accurately predicted the HLA-A and HLA-B alleles for most subjects in the first cohort. According to the authors, the approach could potentially be generalized to other disease states and immunological phenotypes. The classifier was reported to diagnose cytomegalovirus status with high specificity and sensitivity in both the original cohort and the validation cohort. In vitro tests confirmed that three of the cytomegalovirus-associated TCR beta chains recognize cytomegalovirus antigens. At a false discovery rate of 0.05, a later analysis linked 15,000 to 20,000 TCR beta sequences to specific HLA alleles. Across donors, most TCR sequences were observed very rarely, whereas some public TCRs were present in many individuals. Because HLA typing was unavailable for some donors at each locus, only the typed subset was used in association tests. A group of highly shared sequence variants was considered likely to be a technical artifact of the sequencing pipeline. Correlated functional status among segregating V segments might be attributable to linkage disequilibrium, but an unknown experimental factor could not be ruled out. Some IMGT-functional V segments, including TRBV6-2 and TRBV6-3, could not be distinguished by the 87-base-pair reads and were therefore excluded. In a later analysis, HLA-associated TCR beta chains showed more clonal expansion and lower generation probabilities than non-associated chains that were equally common. Roughly uniform sequencing depth across donors was assumed in presence/absence analyses, although this assumption may not hold. A later genetic analysis reported fewer N-insertions in productive TCRs among donors in an Asian-associated ancestry cluster than the roughly 620-donor mean. CMV serostatus was the only immune exposure information available for the cohort. In this cohort, only TCR beta chains were sequenced, and detectable features were limited by the absence of alpha or paired-chain data.

The cohort consisted of hundreds of healthy bone marrow donors. At the time of sampling, every cohort member was nominally healthy, though immune exposures that went unrecorded were likely present. The donor tested CMV seropositive, placing the donor among the 250 to 350 seropositive members of the cohort. Every donor gave a peripheral blood sample, and the peripheral blood mononuclear cells from that sample were used for TCR beta sequencing. The Qiagen DNeasy Blood Extraction Kit was used to extract genomic DNA from the blood cell samples. Receptors were amplified or captured by the immunoSEQ multiplex PCR assay. For the multiplex PCR, a mixture combining 60 forward primers for TCR Vbeta segments and 13 reverse primers for TCR Jbeta segments was used. A multiplex PCR assay on genomic DNA amplified the CDR3 region of rearranged TCR beta genes. Amplified TCR beta libraries were sequenced as 87-base-pair reads on the Illumina HiSeq System. Concerning the study's data processing: A later analysis tallied roughly 80 million unique TCR beta chains across the roughly 610 repertoires, and around 9.9 million of those chains were shared by two or more donors. Raw reads were error-corrected and collapsed into unique sequences by a nearest-neighbor algorithm in which closely related sequences were merged to remove PCR and sequencing errors. CDR3 sequences were aligned to IMGT reference sequences to assign V, D and J gene segments. Each retained sequence needed at least a six-nucleotide match to both a V gene segment and a J gene segment. Rearrangements were classified as productive when the CDR3 lacked stop codons and remained in frame with V and J, and all other rearrangements were classified as non-productive. Following IMGT convention, CDR3 was defined as the stretch from the second conserved V-encoded cysteine up to the conserved J-encoded phenylalanine. In an earlier analysis of more than 550 of the donors, sequences lacking an unambiguous match to a single V gene segment were excluded. In an earlier analysis of a few hundred of the donors, a V segment was called functional when productive rearrangements were above 56.7%, and segregating when the standard deviation between donors exceeded 5%. A statistical classification framework was built to diagnose cytomegalovirus status from the catalog of TCR beta chain sequences. In a later analysis, TCR nucleotide sequences were compared against IMGT/GENE-DB human TR gene sequences so that V and J genes could be assigned. Using the TCRdist pipeline, a later analysis assigned CDR3 sequences along with most-parsimonious VDJ recombination scenarios. In a later analysis, each TCR beta chain was defined by its CDR3 amino acid sequence together with its V-gene family, and reads without a unique V-gene family were excluded. A later analysis removed roughly 590 highly shared, low-generation-probability nucleotide sequences to deal with suspected cross-contamination and a sequencing artifact. In a later analysis, a clonal expansion index for each public chain was calculated from normalized within-repertoire ranks of inferred template counts. Generation probabilities in a later analysis came from a VDJ recombination model fitted to out-of-frame rearrangements, and those results were checked against IGoR. Hypergeometric tests were used in a later analysis to score TCR-TCR, TCR-HLA and TCR-CMV co-occurrence, with a repertoire-size bias correction applied to the TCR pairs. In a later analysis, false discovery rates were estimated by permuting HLA or CMV assignments 20 times. In a later analysis, co-occurring TCRs were grouped with DBSCAN, and TCRdist sequence similarity was added when clustering was performed within HLA-allele-positive subsets. Repertoires with fewer than 30,000 or more than 120,000 public chains were left out of co-occurrence clustering, as were about 5 repertoires with anomalous nucleotide sharing. Imported from immuneACCESS, the table was reduced by TCRdb to in-frame sequences with V and J called. These copies leave out some clones; in studies compared against another copy, an unresolved V gene accounts for under half, and the cause of the remainder is not known. The DNA gave D and trimming, while V, J and clone size come from that table. The sample table contains some 150,000 clones; only one count was recorded for over 65% of them. The ten largest make up around 3% of the sample.

V and J lose 2 bases and 8 bases, and a span of 14 bases separates them. As encoded in the germline V gene, CDR1 is SGHRS while CDR2 is YFSETQ. From the cysteine up to the phenylalanine, the CDR3 has a length of 14 residues. The DNA shown is the 42-base CDR3, in frame from base 1. The chain joins TRBV5-1 to TRBJ2-1, with TRBD1 perhaps the D gene, on 5 matching bases. Sequenced input: PBMCs. This receptor was obtained from a middle-aged man in good health and CMV-seropositive. CDR3 loop: CASSFQGDIDEQFF. The nucleotide sequence is TGCGCCAGCAGCTTCCAGGGCGATATAGATGAGCAGTTCTTC.